The entry below describes one T cell receptor (beta chain). Its antigen is still unknown. Construction of TCR beta libraries relied on iRepertoire HTBI primers and on Arm-PCR targeting CDR3 regions. MiXCR, run by TCRdb on the multiplex PCR reads, gives a single entry per CDR3 protein. The data contain more than 300,000 distinct CDR3 sequences, 15% to 20% of them singletons. The data stem from a study of regulatory T cells in long-lasting Graves disease. Study observations and caveats: Persistent disease exhibited a predilection for TRBV28, TRBJ1-2 and TRBJ2-5.

The time point was: persistent/refractory GD, antithyroid drugs over 5 years with positive TRAb. Isolated PBMC RNA provided the starting material for the TCR library. This CDR3 has 14 amino acids. CDR1 ENHRY and CDR2 SYGVKD come from the germline V gene. J gave up 5 bases and V 6 bases, and 6 bases lay outside the gene matches. This TCR derives from a female donor with Graves disease. Sequencing was performed on peripheral blood mononuclear cells (PBMCs), taken when the disease was refractory, from a patient treated with antithyroid drugs. V usage is TRBV10-3 and J usage is TRBJ2-5, with 10 bases fitting TRBD2. The CDR3 here is CAIRASGRVETQYF. DNA of the CDR3: TGTGCCATCAGGGCTAGCGGGAGAGTTGAGACCCAGTACTTC.